The present T cell receptor beta chain was sequenced within a study of cytotoxic CD8 clonotypes in ibrutinib-treated CLL. Study results and limitations: The public clonotypes identified were infrequent and showed contraction or stability on treatment.

Comments on this clone: The antigen remains unidentified.

TCRdb's table, derived via immunoSEQ multiplex PCR, lists solely in-frame clones and lacks some. The sample comprises 110,000 to 150,000 clones, under 95% of which are singletons, and 11% rests with the top ten. Germline CDR1 is WNHNN and CDR2 is SYGVQD (reference sequence). Trimming pared 0 bases from V and 0 bases from J, leaving 2 bases between. CDR3 length equals 13 residues. This TCR was recovered from a human donor with chronic lymphocytic leukemia. This sequence joins TRBV10-1 and TRBJ2-5; no firm D call. Material: PBMCs, obtained after 12 months of ibrutinib treatment. Written as DNA, the CDR3 is TGCGCCAGCAGTGAGTCGTACCAAGAGACCCAGTACTTC. It yields the protein CASSESYQETQYF.